The present entry profiles one T cell receptor beta chain with its context. Which antigen it targets is not known. It has no much larger one-base neighbor in the sample; base qualities were not kept. This specimen belongs to a study of blood T cells in healthy people across ages (dated by TCRdb to about 2015). At the level of the whole study: In model experiments, roughly one uniquely barcoded TCR beta cDNA molecule per two T cells was captured by template switching. Two additional independent replicas of 1 million unique cDNA reads from the same blood draw were analyzed for two donors (one aged 18 to 30 and one aged 80 or older). Donors of different ages were randomly distributed across sequencing lanes to avoid experimental bias. Donors were grouped into four age groups: young (average roughly 15 years), middle-aged (roughly 38), aged (about 60) and long-lived (approximately 82). Using deep sequencing normalized with unique cDNA molecular identifiers, the study measured how TCR beta repertoire diversity changes with age. The full study reports these points: Since profiling was done on bulk unsorted PBMCs, naive and antigen-experienced compartments could not be conclusively compared. Because the CMV infection status of the donors was unknown, age-related changes in expanded clonotypes may potentially have been confounded. The long-lived group showed more naive CD4+ T cells, fewer expanded clones and increased TCR diversity than the aged group, suggesting age selection. There was a strong correlation between observed TCR beta diversity and the percentage of naive T cells measured by flow cytometry. Observed TCR beta diversity per million T cells fell roughly linearly with age, and a significant reduction was already apparent by age around 40. Estimates of total diversity from one million sequenced T cells were regarded as lower bounds and underestimates.

Donors were a few dozen systemically healthy Caucasian individuals from Russia aged roughly 6 to 100 years. Each donor gave around 9 milliliters of peripheral blood, collected into EDTA-treated Vacutainer tubes. Ficoll-Paque density-gradient centrifugation was used to isolate PBMCs, with at least 7 million per sample. Trizol reagent was used to extract total RNA from the PBMCs, yielding at least 6 micrograms per sample. The percentages of naive CD45RAhigh/CD27high T cells were determined by flow cytometry on a PBMC aliquot from every donor. Libraries were made using 5' RACE. TCRdb lists the instrument as Illumina HiSeq 2500. A second roughly 7 to 12 cycle PCR used a sample-barcoded 5' primer and a J-beta primer mix. A template-switch 5' adaptor carrying 12 random nucleotides introduced a unique molecular identifier onto each TCR beta cDNA molecule. Each sample yielded at least 2.5 million CDR3-containing paired-end reads. First-strand cDNA synthesis was performed from all RNA using the Mint cDNA synthesis kit, with priming by a TRBC-specific oligonucleotide. After uracil-DNA glycosylase treatment, a first 18-cycle PCR used universal primers M1SS and BC2_uni_R on all cDNA. From the authors' description of their analysis: Each sample was normalized by randomly selecting 1 million high-quality reads, each carrying a distinct molecular identifier. Instead of being binned into consensus sequences, reads with shared molecular identifiers were discarded. CDR3 identification, clonotype clustering and error correction used MiTCR with a Q25 quality threshold and the strictest error-elimination algorithm. A nonparametric unseen species model with Euler transformation was used to estimate a lower bound on total TCR beta diversity. TCRdb passed the public sequencing reads through fastp at Q25 and MiXCR, retaining productive beta sequences. Each entry merges the rows of one CDR3 protein and shows their most common DNA and genes. For this entry, the V and J calls and clone size follow TCRdb and not the study's own pipeline. Here the sample has about 1.5 million distinct CDR3 sequences; approximately 42% occur a single time. Roughly 3.7% of the sample rests with the top ten.

The CDR3, cysteine through phenylalanine, is 16 amino acids long. The only DNA kept is the CDR3, 48 bases in frame from the first base. V gives up 5 bases and J gives up 2 bases, and the segment between their germline ends measures 13 bases. Sequences MNHEY (CDR1) and SMNVEV (CDR2) are obtained from the germline V gene (reference sequence). The sample comprised blood. Recombination joined TRBV27 with TRBJ1-6; a weak D assignment points to TRBD1 (6 bases agree). The TCR originated in a woman between 18 and 30 years old in good health. At the DNA level, the sequence is TGTGCCAGCAGTCCCTATGGGGGCGCCTATAATTCACCCCTCCACTTT. The encoded protein is CASSPYGGAYNSPLHF.